The 9 T cell receptor beta chains given below trace back to one sample, sequenced in a study of beta chain features in type 1 diabetes. Sequenced material consisted of expressed TCRB transcripts (all of the isolated RNA was reverse transcribed). The repertoire was sequenced with immunoSEQ multiplex PCR; TCRdb's copy has only in-frame clones and lacks some. The repertoire holds 860,000 or so clones, with roughly a sixth as singletons. The specimen sequenced was naive CD4+ T cells from blood. These TCRs come from a woman under 30 in good health.

This clone has a handful of counts. The chain joins TRBV18 to TRBJ1-2; D is uncertain. Deletions cut 3 bases from V and 4 bases from J, with 9 bases between. The CDR3 runs to 13 residues. Germline V gives CDR1 KGHSH, CDR2 LQKENI. The CDR3 loop is CASSPTDLYGYTF. Here the CDR3 DNA reads TGTGCCAGCTCACCCACAGATCTCTATGGCTACACCTTC.

In its sample, this clone was seen a few times. V and J are TRBV14 and TRBJ2-5; the D gene is possibly TRBD2 (6 bases). V was shortened by 4 bases and J by 3 bases, with 15 bases between the two germline ends. Germline values: CDR1 SGHDN, CDR2 FVKESK. The CDR3 sequence is 15 residues long. DNA of the CDR3: TGTGCCAGCAGCCCAGACCCAAGGACTAAAGAGACCCAGTACTTC. Translating gives CASSPDPRTKETQYF. The variable domain in full, completed from reference TRBV14 and TRBJ2-5, reads EAGVTQFPSHSVIEKGQTVTLRCDPISGHDNLYWYRRVMGKEIKFLLHFVKESKQDESGMPNNRFLAERTGGTYSTLKVQPAELEDSGVYFCASSPDPRTKETQYFGPGTRLLVL.

This clone has a handful of counts. This chain uses TRBV4-3 with TRBJ2-1; weak D call: TRBD2 (6 bases). CDR3 length equals 16 residues. Trimming took 0 bases from V and 7 from J, leaving 16 bases between them. Germline V gives CDR1 LGHNA, CDR2 YSLEER. CDR3 in DNA: TGCGCCAGCAGCCAAGATCACCTCCGAGGAGGGAATGAGCAGTTCTTC. Protein: CASSQDHLRGGNEQFF.

A word on this clone: This CDR3 is also generated by other DNA sequences in the sample. V gene TRBV9 combines with J gene TRBJ2-2; D is uncertain. Per germline, CDR1 SGDLS and CDR2 YYNGEE. V dropped 0 bases and J dropped 5 bases, with 5 bases sitting between them. The CDR3 spans 13 residues. This chain's CDR3 is CASSVGFTGELFF. In nucleotides, the CDR3 is TGTGCCAGCAGCGTAGGGTTTACCGGGGAGCTGTTTTTT.

This chain uses TRBV6-5 with TRBJ2-1; 7 bases line up with TRBD2. The CDR3 totals 14 residues. The V and J ends lost 5 bases and 11 bases, in that order; junction bases with no gene match: 12. Germline values: CDR1 MNHEY, CDR2 SVGAGI. The CDR3 sequence: CASSPTGGGTKQFF. The CDR3 nucleotides are TGTGCCAGCAGTCCGACGGGGGGTGGAACCAAGCAGTTCTTC.

J is TRBJ2-5 and V is TRBV15, with D possibly TRBD1 on 5 matching bases. Germline CDR1 and CDR2: LNHNV and YYDKDF (reference sequence). Trimming pared 1 base from V and 5 bases from J, leaving 11 bases between. CDR3 length equals 14 residues. The CDR3 DNA is TGTGCCACCAGCAGAGGGGCAGGGCTGGAGACCCAGTACTTC. Residues: CATSRGAGLETQYF.

There are many counts of this clone. Other DNA sequences in this specimen translate into the identical CDR3. The V gene is TRBV28, the J gene TRBJ2-2; no clear D gene. From germline, CDR1 is MDHEN and CDR2 SYDVKM. Trimming stripped 3 bases from V and 6 bases from J, with 2 bases between. This CDR3 region has 11 residues. The CDR3 loop is CASSLAGELFF. The CDR3 nucleotides read TGTGCCAGCAGTTTGGCCGGGGAGCTGTTTTTT.

The V gene is TRBV9, the J gene TRBJ2-5; 9 nucleotides match TRBD1. The V gene end was trimmed by 3 bases and the J gene end by 5 bases; junction bases not matched to a gene: 11. Per germline, CDR1 SGDLS and CDR2 YYNGEE. CDR3 size: 16 residues. CDR3 sequence: CASSAASGQGRETQYF. The DNA of the CDR3 is TGTGCCAGCAGCGCCGCATCCGGACAGGGGAGGGAGACCCAGTACTTC.

CDR3 nucleotides: TGTGCCAGCAGTTTATATGGAGGTTCGTCAGAAAAACTGTTTTTT. It specifies CASSLYGGSSEKLFF. This chain connects TRBV27 to TRBJ1-4; D call uncertain. There are 15 residues in the CDR3. The V gene's germline CDR1 is MNHEY and CDR2 SMNVEV (reference sequence). Trimming removed 1 base from V and 8 bases from J, with 14 bases in between.